The entry below gives a single T cell receptor (beta chain) sequence along with its context. Looked up from germline, CDR1 is SGHTA and CDR2 is FQGTGA. Unmatched junction bases numbered 4, after V lost 1 base and J lost 2 bases. CDR3 length equals 15 residues. The PCR had 60 Vbeta and 13 Jbeta primers. The method was immunoSEQ multiplex PCR; TCRdb's version includes in-frame clones alone and lacks a portion of them. The sample lists roughly 80,000 clones; under 70% were seen once. The sample comes from a study of cytomegalovirus exposure and HLA in healthy donors. This rearrangement joins TRBV7-3 to TRBJ2-5, with 7 bases fitting TRBD2. The origin of this receptor is a man aged 25 to 40 in good health and CMV-seropositive. What was sequenced was PBMCs. The DNA of the CDR3 is TGTGCCAGCAGCTTAATAGCGGGTACTCAAGAGACCCAGTACTTC. Its translation is CASSLIAGTQETQYF.